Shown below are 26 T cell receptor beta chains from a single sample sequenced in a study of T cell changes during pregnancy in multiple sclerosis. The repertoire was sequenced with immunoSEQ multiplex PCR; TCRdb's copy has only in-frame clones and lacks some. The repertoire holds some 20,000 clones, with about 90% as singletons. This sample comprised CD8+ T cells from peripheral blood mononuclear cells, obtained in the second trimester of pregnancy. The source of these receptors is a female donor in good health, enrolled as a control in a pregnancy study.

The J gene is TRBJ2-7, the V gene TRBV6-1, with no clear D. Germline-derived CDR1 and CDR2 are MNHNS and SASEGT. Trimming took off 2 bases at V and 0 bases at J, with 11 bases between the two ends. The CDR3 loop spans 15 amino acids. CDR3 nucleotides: TGTGCCAGCAGTGAATTGTCCCCCAGCTCCTACGAGCAGTACTTC. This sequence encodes CASSELSPSSYEQYF.

The CDR3 sequence: CASSQLPPPSGGYTGELFF. The CDR3 DNA reads as TGTGCCAGCAGTCAACTACCCCCTCCTAGCGGAGGGTATACCGGGGAGCTGTTTTTT. The chain uses TRBV21-1 and TRBJ2-2; the table calls TRBD2, which could not be checked here. TRBV21-1 is labeled a pseudogene. The CDR3 consists of 19 residues.

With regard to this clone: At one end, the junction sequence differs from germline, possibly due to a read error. The CDR3, as DNA: TGTGCCAGCAATGACGGGGGGGGGAGCACTGAAGCTTTCTTT. Its protein is CASNDGGGSTEAFF. The J gene is TRBJ1-1, the V gene TRBV6-4; D possibly corresponds to TRBD1 (5 bases). CDR1 and CDR2 from the germline V gene are MRHNA and SNTAGT. The CDR3 covers 14 residues.

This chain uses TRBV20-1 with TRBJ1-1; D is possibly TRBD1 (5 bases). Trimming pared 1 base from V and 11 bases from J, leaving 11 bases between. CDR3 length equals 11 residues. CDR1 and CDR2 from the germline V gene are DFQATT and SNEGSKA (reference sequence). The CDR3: CSARAGKGAFF. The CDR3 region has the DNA TGCAGTGCTAGAGCAGGGAAGGGGGCTTTCTTT.

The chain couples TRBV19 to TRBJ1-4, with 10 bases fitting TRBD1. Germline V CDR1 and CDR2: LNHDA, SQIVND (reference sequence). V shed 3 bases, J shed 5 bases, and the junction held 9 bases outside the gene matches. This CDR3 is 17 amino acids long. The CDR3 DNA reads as TGTGCCAGTAGTATGTATTTTCGGGGACAGGGGAATGAAAAACTGTTTTTT. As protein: CASSMYFRGQGNEKLFF.

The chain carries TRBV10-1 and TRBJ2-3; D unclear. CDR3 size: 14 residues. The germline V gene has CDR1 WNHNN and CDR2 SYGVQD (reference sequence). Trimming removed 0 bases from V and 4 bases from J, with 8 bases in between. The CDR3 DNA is TGCGCCAGCAGTGAGTCGGAGTTCTCAGATACGCAGTATTTT. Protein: CASSESEFSDTQYF.

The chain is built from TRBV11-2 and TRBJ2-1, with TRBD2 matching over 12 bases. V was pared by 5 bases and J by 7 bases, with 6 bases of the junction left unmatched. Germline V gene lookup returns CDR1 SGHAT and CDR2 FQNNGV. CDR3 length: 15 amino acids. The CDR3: CASSLLAGGENEQFF. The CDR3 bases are TGTGCCAGCAGCCTTCTAGCGGGGGGGGAAAATGAGCAGTTCTTC.

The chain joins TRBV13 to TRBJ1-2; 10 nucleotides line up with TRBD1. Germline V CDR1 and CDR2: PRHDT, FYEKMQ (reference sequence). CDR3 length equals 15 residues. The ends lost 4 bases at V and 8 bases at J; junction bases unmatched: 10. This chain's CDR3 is CASSSGQGVVVGYTF. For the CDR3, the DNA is TGTGCCAGCAGCTCCGGACAGGGGGTGGTGGTGGGCTACACCTTC.

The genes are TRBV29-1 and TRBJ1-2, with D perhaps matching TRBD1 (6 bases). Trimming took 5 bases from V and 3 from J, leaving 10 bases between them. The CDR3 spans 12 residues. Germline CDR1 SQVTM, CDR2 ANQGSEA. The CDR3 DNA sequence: TGCAGCGTTTCCGGGACACACTATGGCTACACCTTC. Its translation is CSVSGTHYGYTF.

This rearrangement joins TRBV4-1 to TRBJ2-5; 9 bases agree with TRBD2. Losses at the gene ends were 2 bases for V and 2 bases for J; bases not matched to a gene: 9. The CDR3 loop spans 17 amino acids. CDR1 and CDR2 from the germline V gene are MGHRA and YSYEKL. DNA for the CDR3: TGCGCCAGCAGCCAACCCAAGGAGCGGGGGGTACAAGAGACCCAGTACTTC. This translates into CASSQPKERGVQETQYF.

The CDR3 coding sequence is TGTGCCATCAGTGACAGTGCGAACACCGGGGAGCTGTTTTTT. Translated: CAISDSANTGELFF. This sequence joins TRBV10-3 and TRBJ2-2; D gene uncertain. Germline CDR1 and CDR2: ENHRY and SYGVKD. V shed 3 bases and J shed 0 bases, with 5 bases lying between them. The CDR3 loop spans 14 amino acids.

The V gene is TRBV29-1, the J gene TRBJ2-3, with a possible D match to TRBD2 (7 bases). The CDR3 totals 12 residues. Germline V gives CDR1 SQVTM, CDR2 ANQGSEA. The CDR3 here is CSSGEGHGTQYF. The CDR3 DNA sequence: TGCAGTTCAGGGGAGGGGCACGGTACGCAGTATTTT.

CDR3 amino acids: CASSHPGTGVIGELFF. The CDR3 bases are TGTGCCAGCTCGCACCCCGGGACAGGGGTTATCGGGGAGCTGTTTTTT. The chain is built from TRBV28 and TRBJ2-2; 10 bases are a match to TRBD1. The CDR3 length is 16 residues. Per the germline V gene, CDR1 is MDHEN and CDR2 is SYDVKM. The junction had 13 bases not matched to a gene; V was cut back by 8 bases and J by 7 bases.

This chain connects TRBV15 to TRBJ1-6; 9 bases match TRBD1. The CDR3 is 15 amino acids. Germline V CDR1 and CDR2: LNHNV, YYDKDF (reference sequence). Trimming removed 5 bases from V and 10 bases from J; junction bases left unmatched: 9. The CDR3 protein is CATSVVVGQGSPLHF. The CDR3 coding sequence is TGTGCCACCAGCGTAGTAGTGGGACAGGGATCACCCCTCCACTTT.

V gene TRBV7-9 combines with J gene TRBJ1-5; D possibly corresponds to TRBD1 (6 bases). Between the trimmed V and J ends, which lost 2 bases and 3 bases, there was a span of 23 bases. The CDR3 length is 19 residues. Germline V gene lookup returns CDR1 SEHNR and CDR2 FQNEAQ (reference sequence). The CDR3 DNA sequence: TGTGCCAGCAGCTTATATCTAGGCGGTACAGGGATCCCCAATCAGCCCCAGCATTTT. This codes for CASSLYLGGTGIPNQPQHF. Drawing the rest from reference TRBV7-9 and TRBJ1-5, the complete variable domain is DTGVSQNPRHKITKRGQNVTFRCDPISEHNRLYWYRQTLGQGPEFLTYFQNEAQLEKSRLLSDRFSAERPKGSFSTLEIQRTEQGDSAMYLCASSLYLGGTGIPNQPQHFGDGTRLSIL.

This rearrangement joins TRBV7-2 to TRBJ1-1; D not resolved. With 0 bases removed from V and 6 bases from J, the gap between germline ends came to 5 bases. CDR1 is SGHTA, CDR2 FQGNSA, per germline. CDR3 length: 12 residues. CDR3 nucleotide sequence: TGTGCCAGCAGCTTAGCGGCAGCTGAAGCTTTCTTT. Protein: CASSLAAAEAFF. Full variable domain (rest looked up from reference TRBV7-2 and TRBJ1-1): GAGVSQSPSNKVTEKGKDVELRCDPISGHTALYWYRQSLGQGLEFLIYFQGNSAPDKSGLPSDRFSAERTGGSVSTLTIQRTQQEDSAVYLCASSLAAAEAFFGQGTRLTVV.

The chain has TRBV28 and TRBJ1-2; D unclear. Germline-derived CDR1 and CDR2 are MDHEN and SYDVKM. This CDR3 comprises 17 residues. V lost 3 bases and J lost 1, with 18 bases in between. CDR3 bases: TGTGCCAGCAGTTTTATATACGGGAACCACCTTAACTATGGCTACACCTTC. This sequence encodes CASSFIYGNHLNYGYTF.

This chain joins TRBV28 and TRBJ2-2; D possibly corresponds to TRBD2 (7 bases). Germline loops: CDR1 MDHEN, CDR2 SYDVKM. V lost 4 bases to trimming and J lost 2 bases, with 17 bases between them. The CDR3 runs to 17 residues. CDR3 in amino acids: CASSWGRGTTNTGELFF. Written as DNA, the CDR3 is TGTGCCAGCAGTTGGGGGCGAGGGACTACCAACACCGGGGAGCTGTTTTTT.

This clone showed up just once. The CDR3 reads CASSSAGGGVGDYGYTF. CDR3 nucleotides: TGTGCCAGCAGCTCGGCCGGGGGGGGCGTAGGTGACTATGGCTACACCTTC. The rearrangement links TRBV5-5 to TRBJ1-2; TRBD1 is a possible D gene (6 bases). CDR3 size: 17 residues. Germline V CDR1 and CDR2: SGHKS, YYEKEE (reference sequence). V dropped 3 bases and J dropped 3 bases, with 21 bases sitting between them.

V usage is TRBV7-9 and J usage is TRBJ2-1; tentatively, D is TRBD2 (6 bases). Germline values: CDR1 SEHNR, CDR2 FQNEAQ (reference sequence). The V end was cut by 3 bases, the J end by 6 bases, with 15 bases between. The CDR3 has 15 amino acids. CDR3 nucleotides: TGTGCCAGCAGCTTCCCCGTTGCCGGGGGCAATGAGCAGTTCTTC. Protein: CASSFPVAGGNEQFF.

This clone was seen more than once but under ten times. The CDR3 coding sequence is TGTGCCAGTAGTATCCGGGACACAAATCAGCCCCAGCATTTT. Translated: CASSIRDTNQPQHF. The chain has TRBV19 and TRBJ1-5; the D gene is possibly TRBD1 (6 bases). CDR1 is LNHDA and CDR2 is SQIVND in the germline V gene (reference sequence). V dropped 3 bases and J dropped 4 bases, with 10 bases sitting between them. The CDR3 length is 14 residues.

Here the CDR3 reads CASSQTQTSGNPGEQFF. CDR3 coding DNA: TGCGCCAGCAGCCAAACCCAGACTAGCGGGAACCCGGGTGAGCAGTTCTTC. The chain combines TRBV4-1 with TRBJ2-1; 11 positions agree with TRBD2. Trimming at V came to 2 bases and at J to 9 bases, leaving 12 bases not matched to a gene. This CDR3 region has 17 residues. Germline V gives CDR1 MGHRA, CDR2 YSYEKL.

The CDR3 DNA sequence: TGTGCCAGCAGCCTCCGGGAGGGAGGGCCCTCCATCAATGAGCAGTTCTTC. Protein product: CASSLREGGPSINEQFF. The chain joins TRBV28 to TRBJ2-1, with 8 bases fitting TRBD2. Germline V lookup: CDR1 MDHEN, CDR2 SYDVKM. The ends lost 6 bases at V and 6 bases at J; junction bases unmatched: 16. The CDR3 is made up of 17 amino acids.

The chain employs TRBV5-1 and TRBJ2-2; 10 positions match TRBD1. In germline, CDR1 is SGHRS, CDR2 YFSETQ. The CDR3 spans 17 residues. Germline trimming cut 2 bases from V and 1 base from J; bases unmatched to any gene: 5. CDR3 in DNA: TGCGCCAGCAGCTTTATCCGGACAGGGGGGAACACCGGGGAGCTGTTTTTT. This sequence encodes CASSFIRTGGNTGELFF.

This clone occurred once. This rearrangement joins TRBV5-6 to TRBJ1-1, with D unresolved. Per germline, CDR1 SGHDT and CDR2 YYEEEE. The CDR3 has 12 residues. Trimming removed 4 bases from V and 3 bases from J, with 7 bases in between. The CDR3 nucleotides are TGTGCCAGCAGCCCCGGGGACACTGAAGCTTTCTTT. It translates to CASSPGDTEAFF.

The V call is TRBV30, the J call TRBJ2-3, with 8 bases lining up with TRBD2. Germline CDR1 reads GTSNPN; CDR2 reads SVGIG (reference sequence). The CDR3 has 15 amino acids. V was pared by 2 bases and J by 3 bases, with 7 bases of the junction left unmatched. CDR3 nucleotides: TGTGCCTGGAGTTCGAGCGGGAGTGGGACAGATACGCAGTATTTT. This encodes CAWSSSGSGTDTQYF.